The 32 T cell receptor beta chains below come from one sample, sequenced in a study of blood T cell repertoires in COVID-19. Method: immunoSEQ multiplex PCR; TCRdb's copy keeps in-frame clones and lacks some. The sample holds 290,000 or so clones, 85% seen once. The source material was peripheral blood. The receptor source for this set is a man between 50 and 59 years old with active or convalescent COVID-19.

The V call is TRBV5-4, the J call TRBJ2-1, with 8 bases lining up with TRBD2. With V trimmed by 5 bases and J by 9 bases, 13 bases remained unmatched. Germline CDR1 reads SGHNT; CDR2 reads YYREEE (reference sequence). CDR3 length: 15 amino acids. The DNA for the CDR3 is TGTGCCAGCAGTTCCGGGACTAGGGGAAGGGGTGAGCAGTTCTTC. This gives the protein CASSSGTRGRGEQFF.

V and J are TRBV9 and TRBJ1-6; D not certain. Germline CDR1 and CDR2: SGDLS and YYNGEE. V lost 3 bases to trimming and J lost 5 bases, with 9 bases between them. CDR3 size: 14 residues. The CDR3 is CASSEGVHNSPLHF. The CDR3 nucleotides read TGTGCCAGCAGCGAGGGAGTTCATAATTCACCCCTCCACTTT.

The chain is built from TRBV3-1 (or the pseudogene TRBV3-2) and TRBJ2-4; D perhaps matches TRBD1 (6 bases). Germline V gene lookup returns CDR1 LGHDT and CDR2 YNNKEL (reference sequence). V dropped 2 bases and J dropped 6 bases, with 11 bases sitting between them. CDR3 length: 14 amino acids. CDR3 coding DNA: TGTGCCAGCAGCCAATCAGGGGCGGGAAACATTCAGTACTTC. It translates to CASSQSGAGNIQYF.

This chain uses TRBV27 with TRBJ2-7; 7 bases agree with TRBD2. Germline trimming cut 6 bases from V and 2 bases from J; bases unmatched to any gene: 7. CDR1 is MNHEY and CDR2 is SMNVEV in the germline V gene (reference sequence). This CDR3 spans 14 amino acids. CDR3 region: CASRAGRSPYEQYF. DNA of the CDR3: TGTGCCAGCAGAGCGGGAAGGTCTCCCTACGAGCAGTACTTC.

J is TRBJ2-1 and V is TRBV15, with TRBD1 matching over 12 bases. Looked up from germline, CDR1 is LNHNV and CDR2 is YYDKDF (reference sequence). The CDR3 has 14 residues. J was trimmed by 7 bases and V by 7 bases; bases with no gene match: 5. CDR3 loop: CATTRDRGRNEQFF. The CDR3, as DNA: TGTGCCACCACCCGGGACAGGGGGCGAAATGAGCAGTTCTTC. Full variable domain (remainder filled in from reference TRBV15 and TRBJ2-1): DAMVIQNPRYQVTQFGKPVTLSCSQTLNHNVMYWYQQKSSQAPKLLFHYYDKDFNNEADTPDNFQSRRPNTSFCFLDIRSPGLGDTAMYLCATTRDRGRNEQFFGPGTRLTVL.

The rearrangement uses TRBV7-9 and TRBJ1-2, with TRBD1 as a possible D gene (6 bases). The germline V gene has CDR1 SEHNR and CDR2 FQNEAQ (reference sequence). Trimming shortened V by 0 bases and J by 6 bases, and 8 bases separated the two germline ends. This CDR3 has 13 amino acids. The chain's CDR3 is CASSLAGDNGYTF. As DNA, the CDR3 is TGTGCCAGCAGCTTAGCGGGGGACAATGGCTACACCTTC.

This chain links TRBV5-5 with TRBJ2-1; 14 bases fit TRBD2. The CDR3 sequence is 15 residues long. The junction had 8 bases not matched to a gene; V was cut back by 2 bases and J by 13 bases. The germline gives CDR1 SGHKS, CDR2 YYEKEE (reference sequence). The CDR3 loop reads CASSFVGLAGDVQFF. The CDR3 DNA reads TGTGCCAGCAGCTTCGTGGGACTAGCGGGAGATGTTCAGTTCTTC.

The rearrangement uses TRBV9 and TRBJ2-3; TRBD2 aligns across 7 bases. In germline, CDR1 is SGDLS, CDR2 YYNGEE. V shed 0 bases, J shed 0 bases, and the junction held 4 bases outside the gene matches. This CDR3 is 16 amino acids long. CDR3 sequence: CASSVEGGSSTDTQYF. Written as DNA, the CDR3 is TGTGCCAGCAGCGTAGAGGGCGGGAGTAGCACAGATACGCAGTATTTT.

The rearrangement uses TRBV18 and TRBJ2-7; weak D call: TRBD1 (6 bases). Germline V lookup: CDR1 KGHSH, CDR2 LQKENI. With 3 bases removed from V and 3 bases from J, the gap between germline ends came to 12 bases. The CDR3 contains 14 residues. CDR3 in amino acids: CASSPTDSFYEQYF. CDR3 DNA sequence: TGTGCCAGCTCACCGACGGACAGTTTCTACGAGCAGTACTTC. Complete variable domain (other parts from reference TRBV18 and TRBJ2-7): NAGVMQNPRHLVRRRGQEARLRCSPMKGHSHVYWYRQLPEEGLKFMVYLQKENIIDESGMPKERFSAEFPKEGPSILRIQQVVRGDSAAYFCASSPTDSFYEQYFGPGTRLTVT.

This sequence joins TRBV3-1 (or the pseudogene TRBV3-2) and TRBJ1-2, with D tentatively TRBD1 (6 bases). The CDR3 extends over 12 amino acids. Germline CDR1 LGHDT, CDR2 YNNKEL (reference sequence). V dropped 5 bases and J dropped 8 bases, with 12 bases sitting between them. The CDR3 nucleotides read TGTGCCAGCAGCACTACAGGGAACGGCTACACCTTC. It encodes CASSTTGNGYTF.

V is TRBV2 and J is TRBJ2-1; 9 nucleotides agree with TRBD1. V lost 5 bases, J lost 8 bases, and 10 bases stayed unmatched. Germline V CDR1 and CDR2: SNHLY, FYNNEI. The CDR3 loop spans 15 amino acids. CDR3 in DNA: TGTGCCAGCAGTCCCCGGGACAGGGTAGACGATGAGCAGTTCTTC. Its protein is CASSPRDRVDDEQFF.

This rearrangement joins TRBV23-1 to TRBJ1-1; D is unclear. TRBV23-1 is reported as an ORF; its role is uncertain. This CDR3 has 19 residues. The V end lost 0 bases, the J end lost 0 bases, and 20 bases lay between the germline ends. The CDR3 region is CASSQSGFTVQQMNTEAFF. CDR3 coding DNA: TGCGCCAGCAGTCAATCCGGCTTTACAGTACAGCAAATGAACACTGAAGCTTTCTTT.

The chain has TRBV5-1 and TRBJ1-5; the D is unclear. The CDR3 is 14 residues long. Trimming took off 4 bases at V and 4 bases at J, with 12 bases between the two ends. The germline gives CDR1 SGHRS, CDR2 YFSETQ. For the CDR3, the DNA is TGCGCCAGCAGCCCGAGCGAGGGTAATCAGCCCCAGCATTTT. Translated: CASSPSEGNQPQHF.

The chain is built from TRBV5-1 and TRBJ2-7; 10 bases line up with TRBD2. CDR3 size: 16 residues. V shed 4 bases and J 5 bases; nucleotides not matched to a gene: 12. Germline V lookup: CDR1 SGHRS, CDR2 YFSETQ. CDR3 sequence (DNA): TGCGCCAGCAGCCCGGAGGCGCTAGCGGGAGTCCACGAGCAGTACTTC. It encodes CASSPEALAGVHEQYF.

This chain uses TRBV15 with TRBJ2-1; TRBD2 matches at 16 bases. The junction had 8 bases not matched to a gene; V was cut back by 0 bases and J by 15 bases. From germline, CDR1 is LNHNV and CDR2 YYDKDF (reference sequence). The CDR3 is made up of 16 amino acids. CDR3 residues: CATSRDRGTSGRARFF. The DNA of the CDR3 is TGTGCCACCAGCAGAGATCGGGGGACTAGCGGGAGGGCCCGGTTCTTC.

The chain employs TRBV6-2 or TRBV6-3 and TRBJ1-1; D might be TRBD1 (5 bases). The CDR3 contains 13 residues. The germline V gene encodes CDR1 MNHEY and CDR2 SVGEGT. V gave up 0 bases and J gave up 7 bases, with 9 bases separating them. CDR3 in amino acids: CASSYSKGIEAFF. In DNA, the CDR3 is TGTGCCAGCAGTTACTCGAAGGGGATTGAAGCTTTCTTT.

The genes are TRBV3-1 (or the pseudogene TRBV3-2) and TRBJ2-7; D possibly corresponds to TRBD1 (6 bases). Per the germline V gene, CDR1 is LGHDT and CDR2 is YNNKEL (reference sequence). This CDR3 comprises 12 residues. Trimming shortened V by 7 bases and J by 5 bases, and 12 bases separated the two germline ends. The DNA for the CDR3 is TGTGCCAGCACACAGGGTGCCCACGAGCAGTACTTC. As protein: CASTQGAHEQYF.

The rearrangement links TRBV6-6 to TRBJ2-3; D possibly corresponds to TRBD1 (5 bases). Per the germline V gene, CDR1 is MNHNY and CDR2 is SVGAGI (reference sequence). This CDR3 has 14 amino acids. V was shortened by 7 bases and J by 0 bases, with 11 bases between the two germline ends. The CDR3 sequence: CASKQGLSTDTQYF. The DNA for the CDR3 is TGTGCCAGCAAGCAGGGATTGAGCACAGATACGCAGTATTTT.

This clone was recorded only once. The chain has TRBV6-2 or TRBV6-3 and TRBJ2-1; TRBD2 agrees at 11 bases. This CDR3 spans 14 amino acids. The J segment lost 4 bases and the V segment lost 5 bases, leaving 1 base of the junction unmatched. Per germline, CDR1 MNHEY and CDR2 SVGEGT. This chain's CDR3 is CASSRLAGYNEQFF. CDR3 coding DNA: TGTGCCAGCAGTCGACTAGCGGGGTACAATGAGCAGTTCTTC.

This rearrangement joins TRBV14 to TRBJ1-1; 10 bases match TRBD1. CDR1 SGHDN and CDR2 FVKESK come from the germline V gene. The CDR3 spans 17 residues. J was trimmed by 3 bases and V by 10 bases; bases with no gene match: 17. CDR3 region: CATSKTLTGGEDTEAFF. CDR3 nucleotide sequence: TGTGCCACCAGTAAGACACTGACAGGGGGCGAGGACACTGAAGCTTTCTTT.

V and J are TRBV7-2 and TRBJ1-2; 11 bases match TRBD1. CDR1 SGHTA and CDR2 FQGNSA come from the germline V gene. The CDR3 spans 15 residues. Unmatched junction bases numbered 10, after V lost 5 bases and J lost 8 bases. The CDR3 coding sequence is TGTGCCAGCAGCCCAAGGGACAGGGGGATTGGGGGCTACACCTTC. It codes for CASSPRDRGIGGYTF.

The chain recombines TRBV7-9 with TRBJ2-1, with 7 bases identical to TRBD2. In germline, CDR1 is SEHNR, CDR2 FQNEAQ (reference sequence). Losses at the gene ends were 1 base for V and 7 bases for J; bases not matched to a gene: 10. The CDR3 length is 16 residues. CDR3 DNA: TGTGCCAGCAGCTTAGATGGGAGGGGCCCTTGGAATGAGCAGTTCTTC. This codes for CASSLDGRGPWNEQFF.

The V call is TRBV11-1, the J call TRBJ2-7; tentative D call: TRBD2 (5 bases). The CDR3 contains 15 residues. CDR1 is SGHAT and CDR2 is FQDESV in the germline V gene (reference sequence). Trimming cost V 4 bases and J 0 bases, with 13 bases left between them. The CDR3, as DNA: TGTGCCAGCAGCTCCCGTAGGGAGATCTCCTACGAGCAGTACTTC. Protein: CASSSRREISYEQYF.

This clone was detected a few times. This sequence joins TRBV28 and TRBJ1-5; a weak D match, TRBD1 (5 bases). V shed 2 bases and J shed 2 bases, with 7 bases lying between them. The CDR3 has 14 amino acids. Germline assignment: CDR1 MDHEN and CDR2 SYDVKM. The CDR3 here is CASSLGGGNQPQHF. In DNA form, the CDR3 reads TGTGCCAGCAGTTTAGGAGGGGGCAATCAGCCCCAGCATTTT.

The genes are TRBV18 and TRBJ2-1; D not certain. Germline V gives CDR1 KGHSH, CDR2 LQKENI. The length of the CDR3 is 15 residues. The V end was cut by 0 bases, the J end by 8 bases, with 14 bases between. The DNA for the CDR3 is TGTGCCAGCTCACCACCCCTAGGCGCAAGCGATGAGCAGTTCTTC. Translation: CASSPPLGASDEQFF.

In nucleotides, the CDR3 is TGTGCCAGCAGTTTGAGTACCTACGAGCAGTACTTC. It translates to CASSLSTYEQYF. The V call is TRBV28, the J call TRBJ2-7; D ambiguous. Per germline, CDR1 MDHEN and CDR2 SYDVKM. V lost 3 bases to trimming and J lost 2 bases, with 5 bases between them. The CDR3 covers 12 residues. Supplemented by reference TRBV28 and TRBJ2-7, the full variable domain reads DVKVTQSSRYLVKRTGEKVFLECVQDMDHENMFWYRQDPGLGLRLIYFSYDVKMKEKGDIPEGYSVSREKKERFSLILESASTNQTSMYLCASSLSTYEQYFGPGTRLTVT.

CDR3 nucleotides: TGTGCCAGCAGTGAGGGGGCCAGAAGTACCCTCTCCTACGAGCAGTACTTC. Its translation is CASSEGARSTLSYEQYF. The chain joins TRBV6-1 to TRBJ2-7; D might be TRBD1 (6 bases). Trimming shortened V by 3 bases and J by 0 bases, and 18 bases separated the two germline ends. This CDR3 contains 17 residues. Germline CDR1 reads MNHNS; CDR2 reads SASEGT.

In DNA, the CDR3 is TGTGCCAGCAGTGACAGGGGGGACCTCTATGGCTACACCTTC. This sequence encodes CASSDRGDLYGYTF. The rearrangement uses TRBV6-2 or TRBV6-3 and TRBJ1-2; TRBD1 agrees at 9 bases. The length of the CDR3 is 14 residues. Germline CDR1 MNHEY, CDR2 SVGEGT. J gave up 4 bases and V 5 bases, and 5 bases lay outside the gene matches.

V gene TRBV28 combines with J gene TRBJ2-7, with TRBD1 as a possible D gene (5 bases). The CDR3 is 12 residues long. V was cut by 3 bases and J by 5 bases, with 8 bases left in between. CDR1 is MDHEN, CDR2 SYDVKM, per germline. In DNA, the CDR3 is TGTGCCAGCAGTTTCCCAGGGAACGAGCAGTACTTC. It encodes CASSFPGNEQYF.

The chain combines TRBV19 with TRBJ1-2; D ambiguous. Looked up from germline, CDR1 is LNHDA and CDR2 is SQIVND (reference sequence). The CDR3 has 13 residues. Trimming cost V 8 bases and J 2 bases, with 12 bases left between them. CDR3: CASRIDGNYGYTF. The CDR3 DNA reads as TGTGCCAGTCGAATCGACGGGAACTATGGCTACACCTTC.

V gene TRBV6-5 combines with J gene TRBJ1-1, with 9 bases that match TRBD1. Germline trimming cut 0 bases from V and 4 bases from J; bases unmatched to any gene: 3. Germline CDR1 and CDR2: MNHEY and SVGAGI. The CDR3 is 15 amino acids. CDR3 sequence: CASSYSDRGGTEAFF. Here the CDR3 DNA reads TGTGCCAGCAGTTACTCGGACAGGGGTGGCACTGAAGCTTTCTTT.

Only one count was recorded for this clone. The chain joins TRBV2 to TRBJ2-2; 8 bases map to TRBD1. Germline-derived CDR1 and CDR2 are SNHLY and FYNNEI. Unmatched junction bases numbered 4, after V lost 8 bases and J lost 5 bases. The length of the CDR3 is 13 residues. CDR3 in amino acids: CASGDRRTGELFF. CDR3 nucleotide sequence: TGTGCCAGCGGGGACAGGAGGACCGGGGAGCTGTTTTTT.